This T cell receptor beta chain appears in the sequencing data of a study of shared clonotypes between healthy human individuals. Across the whole study: Researchers assigned three CD4 naive, three CD4 memory, two CD8 naive and one CD8 memory plate to each donor. Study-wide points: Shared clonotypes across all four donors exceeded non-shared ones in generation probability. The represented genetic and exposure-history diversity was limited by the small number of donors.

In the case of this clone: Its antigen is unidentified.

Genomic DNA (from each subset) was split evenly across several immunoSEQ plates. Method: immunoSEQ multiplex PCR; TCRdb's copy keeps in-frame clones and lacks some. The sample lists a few hundred thousand clones; 95% to 96% were seen once. Selected positively for CCR7 and CD45RO-negative, naive CD8 cells excluded terminally differentiated effector memory CD45RA+ cells. The germline CDR1 and CDR2 sequences are LNHDA and SQIVND (reference sequence). V lost 5 bases to trimming and J lost 0 bases, with 10 bases between them. The CDR3 length is 14 residues. The receptor was derived from a young woman in good health. Sample: naive CD8+ T cells sorted from blood. V usage is TRBV19 and J usage is TRBJ1-1; D gene unclear. CDR3 nucleotide sequence: TGTGCCAGTAGTCCCGGTCTTATGAACACTGAAGCTTTCTTT. Amino acid sequence: CASSPGLMNTEAFF.